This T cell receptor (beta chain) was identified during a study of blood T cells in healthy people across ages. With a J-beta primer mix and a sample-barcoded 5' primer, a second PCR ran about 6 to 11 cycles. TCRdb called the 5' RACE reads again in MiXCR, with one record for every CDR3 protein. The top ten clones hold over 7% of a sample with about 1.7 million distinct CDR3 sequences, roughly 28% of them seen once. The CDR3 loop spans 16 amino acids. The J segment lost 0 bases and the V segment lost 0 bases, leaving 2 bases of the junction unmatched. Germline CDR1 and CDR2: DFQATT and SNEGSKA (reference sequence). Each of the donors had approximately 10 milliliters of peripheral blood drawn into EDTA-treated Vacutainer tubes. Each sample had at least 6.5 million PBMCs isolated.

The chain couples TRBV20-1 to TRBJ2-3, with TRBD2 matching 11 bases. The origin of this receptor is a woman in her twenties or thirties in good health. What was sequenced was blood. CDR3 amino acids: CSARDSGGASTDTQYF. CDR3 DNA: TGCAGTGCTAGAGATAGCGGGGGGGCTAGCACAGATACGCAGTATTTT.